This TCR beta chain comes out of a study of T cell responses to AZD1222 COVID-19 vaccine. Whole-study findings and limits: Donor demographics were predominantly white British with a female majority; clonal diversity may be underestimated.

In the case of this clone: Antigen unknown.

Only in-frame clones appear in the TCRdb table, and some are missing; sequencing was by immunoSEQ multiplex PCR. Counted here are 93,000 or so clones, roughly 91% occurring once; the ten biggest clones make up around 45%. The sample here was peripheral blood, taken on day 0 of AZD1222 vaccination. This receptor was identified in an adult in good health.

This chain's CDR3 is CASSRTTGVYGYTF. CDR3 DNA: TGTGCCAGCAGCCGGACTACAGGGGTCTATGGCTACACCTTC. This sequence joins TRBV7-9 and TRBJ1-2, with 7 bases lining up with TRBD1. The germline V gene has CDR1 SEHNR and CDR2 FQNEAQ (reference sequence). The CDR3 length is 14 residues. Unmatched junction bases numbered 7, after V lost 5 bases and J lost 4 bases.